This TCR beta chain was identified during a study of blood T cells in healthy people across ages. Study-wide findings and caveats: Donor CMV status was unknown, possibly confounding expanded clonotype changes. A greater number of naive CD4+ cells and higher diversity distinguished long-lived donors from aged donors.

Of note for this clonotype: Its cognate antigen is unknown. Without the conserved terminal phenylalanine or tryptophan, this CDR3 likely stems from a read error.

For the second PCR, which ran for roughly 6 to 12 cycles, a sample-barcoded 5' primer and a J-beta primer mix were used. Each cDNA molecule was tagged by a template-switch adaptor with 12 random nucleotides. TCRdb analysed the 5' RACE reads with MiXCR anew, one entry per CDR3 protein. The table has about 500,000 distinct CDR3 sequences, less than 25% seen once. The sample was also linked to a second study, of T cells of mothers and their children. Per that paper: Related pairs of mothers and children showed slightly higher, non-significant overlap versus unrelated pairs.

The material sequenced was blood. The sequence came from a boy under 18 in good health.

CDR3: CASSLDTQYC. CDR3 bases: TGTGCCAGCAGCTTAGATACGCAGTATTGT. The chain joins TRBV11-1 to TRBJ2-3; no clear D gene. CDR3 length: 10 amino acids. V was trimmed by 1 base and J by 7 bases, leaving 0 bases between them. Germline values: CDR1 SGHAT, CDR2 FQDESV (reference sequence).